The T cell receptor beta chain described here comes from a study of blood T cell repertoires in COVID-19. Assay: immunoSEQ multiplex PCR; the TCRdb copy retains only in-frame clones and omits some. Among over 80,000 clones listed, around two thirds were seen once. The germline gives CDR1 SGHDT, CDR2 YYEEEE. The CDR3 has 14 amino acids. The trim removed 0 bases at V and 5 bases at J, leaving 2 bases unmatched. The sample taken for sequencing was peripheral blood. The receptor comes from a man between 65 and 80 years old with COVID-19, enrolled during active disease. V gene TRBV5-6 combines with J gene TRBJ1-2, with 9 bases lining up with TRBD1. The CDR3 is CASSLGQGEYGYTF. CDR3 DNA: TGTGCCAGCAGCTTGGGACAGGGGGAATATGGCTACACCTTC.